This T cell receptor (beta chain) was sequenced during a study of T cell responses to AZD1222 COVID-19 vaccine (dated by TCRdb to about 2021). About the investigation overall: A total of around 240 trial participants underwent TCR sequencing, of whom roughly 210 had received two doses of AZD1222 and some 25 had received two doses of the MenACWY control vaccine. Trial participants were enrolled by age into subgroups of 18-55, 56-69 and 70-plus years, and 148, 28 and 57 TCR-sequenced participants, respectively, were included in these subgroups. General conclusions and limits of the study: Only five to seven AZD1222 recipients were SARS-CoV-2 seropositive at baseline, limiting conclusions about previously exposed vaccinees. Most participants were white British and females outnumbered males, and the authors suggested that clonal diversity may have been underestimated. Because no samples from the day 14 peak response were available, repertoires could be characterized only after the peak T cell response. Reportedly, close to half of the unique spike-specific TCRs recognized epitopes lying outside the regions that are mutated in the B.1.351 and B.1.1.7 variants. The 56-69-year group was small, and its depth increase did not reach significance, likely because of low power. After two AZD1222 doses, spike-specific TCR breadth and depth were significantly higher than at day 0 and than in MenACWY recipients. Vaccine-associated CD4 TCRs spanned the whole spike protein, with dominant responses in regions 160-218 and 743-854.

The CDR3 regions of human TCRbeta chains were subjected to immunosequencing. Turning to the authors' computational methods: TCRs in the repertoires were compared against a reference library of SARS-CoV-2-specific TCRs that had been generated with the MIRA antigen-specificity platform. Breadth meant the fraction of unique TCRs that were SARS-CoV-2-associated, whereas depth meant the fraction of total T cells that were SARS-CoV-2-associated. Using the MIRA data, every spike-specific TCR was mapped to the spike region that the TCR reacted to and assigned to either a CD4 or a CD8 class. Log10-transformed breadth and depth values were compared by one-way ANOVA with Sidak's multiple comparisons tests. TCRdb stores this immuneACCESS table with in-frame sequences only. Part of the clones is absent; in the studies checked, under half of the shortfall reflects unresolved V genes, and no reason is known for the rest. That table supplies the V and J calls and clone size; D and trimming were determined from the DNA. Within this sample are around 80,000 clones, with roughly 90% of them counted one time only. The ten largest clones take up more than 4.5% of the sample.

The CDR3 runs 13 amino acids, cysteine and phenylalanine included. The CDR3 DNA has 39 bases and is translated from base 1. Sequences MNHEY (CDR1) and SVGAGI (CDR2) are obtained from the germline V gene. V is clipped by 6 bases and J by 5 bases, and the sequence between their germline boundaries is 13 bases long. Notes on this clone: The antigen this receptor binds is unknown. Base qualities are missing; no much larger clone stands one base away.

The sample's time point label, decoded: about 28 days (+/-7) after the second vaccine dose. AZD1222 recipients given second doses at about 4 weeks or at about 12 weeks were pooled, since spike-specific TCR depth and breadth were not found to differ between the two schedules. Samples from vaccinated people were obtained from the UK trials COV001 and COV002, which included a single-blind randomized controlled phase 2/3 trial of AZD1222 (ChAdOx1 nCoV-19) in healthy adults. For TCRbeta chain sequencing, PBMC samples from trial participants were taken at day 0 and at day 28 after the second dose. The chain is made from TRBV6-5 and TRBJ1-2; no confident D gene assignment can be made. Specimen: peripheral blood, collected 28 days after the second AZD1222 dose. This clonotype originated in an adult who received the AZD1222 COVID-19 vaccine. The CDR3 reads CASSKVGLYGYTF. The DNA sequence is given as TGTGCCAGCAGCAAGGTCGGTTTATATGGCTACACCTTC.